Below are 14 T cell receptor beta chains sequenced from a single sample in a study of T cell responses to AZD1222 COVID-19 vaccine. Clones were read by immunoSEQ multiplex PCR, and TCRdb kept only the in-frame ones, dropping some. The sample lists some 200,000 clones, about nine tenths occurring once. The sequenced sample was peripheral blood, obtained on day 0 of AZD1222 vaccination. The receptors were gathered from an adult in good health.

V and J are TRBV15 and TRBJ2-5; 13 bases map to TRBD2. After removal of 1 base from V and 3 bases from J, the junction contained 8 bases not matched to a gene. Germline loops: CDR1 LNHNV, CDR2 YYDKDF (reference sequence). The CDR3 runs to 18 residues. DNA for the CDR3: TGTGCCACCAGCAGAGGAGGACTAGCGGGGGTTTCAAAAGAGACCCAGTACTTC. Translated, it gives CATSRGGLAGVSKETQYF.

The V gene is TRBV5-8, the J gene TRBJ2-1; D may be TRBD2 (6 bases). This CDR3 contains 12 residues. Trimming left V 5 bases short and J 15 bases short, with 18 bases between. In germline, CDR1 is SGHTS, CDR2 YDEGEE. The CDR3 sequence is CASRGGDYQRFF. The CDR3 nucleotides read TGTGCCAGCAGGGGGGGAGACTACCAGCGGTTCTTC.

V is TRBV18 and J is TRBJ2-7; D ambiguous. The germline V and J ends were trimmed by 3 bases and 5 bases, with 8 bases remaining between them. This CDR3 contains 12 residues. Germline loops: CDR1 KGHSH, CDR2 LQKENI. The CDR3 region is CASSPSTNEQYF. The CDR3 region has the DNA TGTGCCAGCTCACCCAGTACCAACGAGCAGTACTTC.

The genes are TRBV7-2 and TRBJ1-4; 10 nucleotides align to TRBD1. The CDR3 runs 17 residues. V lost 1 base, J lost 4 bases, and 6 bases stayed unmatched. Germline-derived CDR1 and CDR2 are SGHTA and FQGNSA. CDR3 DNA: TGTGCCAGCAGCTTAGGACAGGGGGCCATCGTTAATGAAAAACTGTTTTTT. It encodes CASSLGQGAIVNEKLFF.

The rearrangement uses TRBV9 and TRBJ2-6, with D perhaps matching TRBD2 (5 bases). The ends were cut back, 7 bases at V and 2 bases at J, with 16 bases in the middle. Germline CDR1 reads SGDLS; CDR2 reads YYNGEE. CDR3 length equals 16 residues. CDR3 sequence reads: CASSVGSRAGANVLTF. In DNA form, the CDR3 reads TGTGCCAGCTCCGTGGGGAGCCGGGCTGGGGCCAACGTCCTGACTTTC.

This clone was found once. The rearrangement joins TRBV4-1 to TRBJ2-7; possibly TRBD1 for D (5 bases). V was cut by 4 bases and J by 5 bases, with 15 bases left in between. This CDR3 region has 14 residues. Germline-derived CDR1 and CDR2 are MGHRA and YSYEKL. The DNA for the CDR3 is TGCGCCAGCAGCCCTTCCAGGGCAGATGACGAGCAGTACTTC. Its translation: CASSPSRADDEQYF.

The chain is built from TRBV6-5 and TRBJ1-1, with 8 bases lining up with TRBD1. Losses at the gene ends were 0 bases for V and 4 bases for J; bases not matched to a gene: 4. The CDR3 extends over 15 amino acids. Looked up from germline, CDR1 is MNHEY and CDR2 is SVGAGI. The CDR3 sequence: CASSYSRTGGTEAFF. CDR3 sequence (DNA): TGTGCCAGCAGTTACTCCAGAACAGGGGGCACTGAAGCTTTCTTT.

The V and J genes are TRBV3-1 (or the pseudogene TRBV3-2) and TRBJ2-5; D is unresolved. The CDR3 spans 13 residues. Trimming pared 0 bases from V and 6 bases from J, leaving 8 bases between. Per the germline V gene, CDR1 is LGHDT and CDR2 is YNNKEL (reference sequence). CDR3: CASSQDQEQTQYF. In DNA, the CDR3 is TGTGCCAGCAGCCAAGACCAAGAACAGACCCAGTACTTC.

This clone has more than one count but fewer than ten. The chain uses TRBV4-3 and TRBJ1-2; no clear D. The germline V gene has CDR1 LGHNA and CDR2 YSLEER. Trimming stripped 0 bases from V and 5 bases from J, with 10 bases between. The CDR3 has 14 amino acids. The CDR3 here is CASSQDFVAYGYTF. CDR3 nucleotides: TGCGCCAGCAGCCAAGATTTCGTTGCGTATGGCTACACCTTC.

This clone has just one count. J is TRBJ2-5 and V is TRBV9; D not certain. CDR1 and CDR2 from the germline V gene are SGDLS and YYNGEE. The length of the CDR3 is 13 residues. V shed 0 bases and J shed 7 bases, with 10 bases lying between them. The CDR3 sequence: CASSVEIVGTQYF. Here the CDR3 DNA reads TGTGCCAGCAGCGTAGAAATAGTGGGGACCCAGTACTTC. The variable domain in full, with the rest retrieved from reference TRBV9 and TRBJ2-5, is DSGVTQTPKHLITATGQRVTLRCSPRSGDLSVYWYQQSLDQGLQFLIQYYNGEERAKGNILERFSAQQFPDLHSELNLSSLELGDSALYFCASSVEIVGTQYFGPGTRLLVL.

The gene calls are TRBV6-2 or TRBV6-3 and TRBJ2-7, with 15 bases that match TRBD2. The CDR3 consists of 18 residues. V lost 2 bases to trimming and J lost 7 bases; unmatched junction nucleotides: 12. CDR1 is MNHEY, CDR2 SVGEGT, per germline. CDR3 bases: TGTGCCAGCAGTTACCCCTTACTCCGGACTAGCGGGGGGGGAGAGCAGTACTTC. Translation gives CASSYPLLRTSGGGEQYF.

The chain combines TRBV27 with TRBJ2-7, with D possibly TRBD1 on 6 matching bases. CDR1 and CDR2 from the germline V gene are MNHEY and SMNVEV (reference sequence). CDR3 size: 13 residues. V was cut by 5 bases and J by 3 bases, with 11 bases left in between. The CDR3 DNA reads TGTGCCAGCAGTACAGGGTTGAACTACGAGCAGTACTTC. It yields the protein CASSTGLNYEQYF.

This CDR3 reads CASSQDLGGGGAKNIQYF. CDR3 coding DNA: TGTGCCAGCAGCCAAGATCTTGGTGGGGGAGGGGCCAAAAACATTCAGTACTTC. This rearrangement joins TRBV4-2 to TRBJ2-4; 7 bases fit TRBD2. The CDR3 extends over 18 amino acids. V lost 0 bases and J lost 1; bases outside the gene matches: 9. Germline V lookup: CDR1 LGHNA, CDR2 YNFKEQ.

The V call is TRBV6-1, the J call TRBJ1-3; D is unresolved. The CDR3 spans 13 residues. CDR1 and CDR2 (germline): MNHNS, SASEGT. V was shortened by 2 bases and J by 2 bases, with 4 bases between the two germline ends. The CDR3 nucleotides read TGTGCCAGCAGTGAATTACCTGGAAACACCATATATTTT. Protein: CASSELPGNTIYF.